Sequencing of this T cell receptor (beta chain) was carried out in a study of blood T cell repertoires in COVID-19. Profiled with immunoSEQ multiplex PCR; TCRdb holds only in-frame clones, not every one. The sample contains under 200,000 clones, 75% to 85% of which appear only once. The CDR3 loop spans 15 amino acids. The ends lost 5 bases at V and 5 bases at J; junction bases unmatched: 6. Germline values: CDR1 SGHTA, CDR2 FQGNSA. This receptor was taken from a human donor in a cohort sampled during active COVID-19. This rearrangement joins TRBV7-2 to TRBJ2-5, with TRBD2 matching over 12 bases. Sequencing used peripheral blood. The CDR3 spells CASSPTSGRGETQYF. Here the CDR3 DNA reads TGTGCCAGCAGCCCGACTAGCGGGAGAGGTGAGACCCAGTACTTC.